The clone carrying this TCR beta chain appeared once. Its antigen is currently unknown. Trimming cost V 4 bases and J 5 bases, with 17 bases left between them. The CDR3 contains 14 residues. CDR1 SQVTM and CDR2 ANQGSEA come from the germline V gene. The record originates from a study of yellow fever vaccine responses in identical twins. From the RT-PCR reads, TCRdb called clonotypes with MiXCR, one entry per CDR3 protein. The sample records some 5,000 distinct CDR3 sequences, 55% to 75% being singletons. Overall study findings and caveats: Twins reportedly had a vaccine T cell response that seemed partly convergent, partly personalized.

Specimen: T cells from blood (PBMCs), unsorted or a sorted subset (not recorded which), collected before or after yellow fever vaccination (not recorded which). The V gene is TRBV29-1, the J gene TRBJ2-5; perhaps TRBD1 as D (5 bases). The clonotype comes from a woman younger than 35 who received the yellow fever vaccine. CDR3 sequence reads: CSVVTPGKSETQYF. CDR3 nucleotides: TGCAGCGTTGTTACCCCAGGGAAATCGGAGACCCAGTACTTC.